Listed here are 6 T cell receptor beta chains from one sample, sequenced in a study of breast tumors, draining lymph nodes, adjacent tissues. TCRdb used MiXCR to reprocess the multiplex PCR reads, holding one entry per CDR3 protein. Of around 300,000 distinct CDR3 sequences in the sample, about 33% were seen once. Axillary draining lymph nodes of breast cancer patients supplied the node samples. The sequenced material came from axillary lymph node tissue. Every receptor here comes from a female donor with breast cancer. Some clones in this sample may be carry-over from other donors' samples.

About this clonotype itself: Possible read error: a much larger clone is one base away. The V gene is TRBV6-1, the J gene TRBJ2-2; D ambiguous. Trimming took 4 bases from V and 5 from J, leaving 14 bases between them. Germline V CDR1 and CDR2: MNHNS, SASEGT. The CDR3 loop spans 15 amino acids. The CDR3 nucleotides are TGTGCCAGCAGTGTTCAGGACGTTAGGACCGGGGAGCTGTTTTTT. Translation: CASSVQDVRTGELFF.

J is TRBJ2-6 and V is TRBV30; D is perhaps TRBD1 or TRBD2 (5 bases each). CDR1 is GTSNPN, CDR2 SVGIG, per germline (reference sequence). Trimming pared 2 bases from V and 0 bases from J, leaving 14 bases between. CDR3 length: 17 amino acids. This chain's CDR3 is CAWSNPGRFSGANVLTF. CDR3 DNA: TGTGCCTGGAGTAACCCGGGACGGTTCTCTGGGGCCAACGTCCTGACTTTC.

This clonotype was seen at least ten times. The chain combines TRBV4-3 with TRBJ1-4; 9 bases line up with TRBD1. Germline V gives CDR1 LGHNA, CDR2 YSLEER. Trimming took 3 bases from V and 2 from J; bases not matched to a gene: 4. The CDR3 has 16 residues. CDR3 bases: TGCGCCAGCAGCCAGGGACAGGGCGGGACTAATGAAAAACTGTTTTTT. Protein product: CASSQGQGGTNEKLFF.

This clonotype has ten or more counts. An end of the junction differs from the germline gene, which may be a read error. The chain carries TRBV20-1 and TRBJ2-2; a possible D gene is TRBD2 (5 bases). The germline V gene encodes CDR1 DFQATT and CDR2 SNEGSKA (reference sequence). The CDR3 extends over 13 amino acids. CDR3 DNA: TGCAGTGCTAGAAGAGGGAACGCCGGGGAGCTGTTTTTT. Its translation is CSARRGNAGELFF.

For this clonotype: Possible read error: a much larger clone is one base away. The V and J genes are TRBV9 and TRBJ2-1; weak D call: TRBD2 (5 bases). The CDR3 runs 15 residues. Germline V gene sequence: CDR1 SGDLS, CDR2 YYNGEE. The DNA of the CDR3 is TGTGCCTGCAGCGCCGTAGTGACTACCTACAATGAGCAGTTCTTC. This translates into CACSAVVTTYNEQFF.

In this sample, this clonotype turned up a few times. The rearrangement joins TRBV18 to TRBJ1-2, with 7 bases identical to TRBD1. The CDR3 spans 15 residues. CDR1 KGHSH and CDR2 LQKENI come from the germline V gene. Trimming at V came to 3 bases and at J to 3 bases, leaving 7 bases not matched to a gene. The CDR3 region is CASSPSTGLDYGYTF. In DNA form, the CDR3 reads TGTGCCAGCTCACCCTCGACAGGGTTAGACTATGGCTACACCTTC.